This record looks at one T cell receptor beta chain sequence and its context. Antigen specificity is unknown. TCRdb re-analysed the 5' RACE reads in MiXCR, keeping a single row per CDR3 protein. Of hundreds of thousands of distinct CDR3 sequences in the sample, over 13% are singletons; the top ten hold around 9.5%. The sample comes from a study of identical twins. Findings and caveats of the study: Its conclusions, products of cross-sectional statistical analysis, did not come from following the same donors.

The CDR3 sequence is 16 residues long. J gave up 9 bases and V 7 bases, and 18 bases lay outside the gene matches. The sequence derives from a woman between 18 and 30 years old in good health. The sample consisted of memory (CD45RO+) T cells sorted from blood. The chain couples TRBV12-3 or TRBV12-4 to TRBJ2-1; TRBD2 aligns across 7 bases. CDR3 sequence: CASTRTSFSSLSEQFF. CDR3 DNA: TGTGCCAGCACCCGGACTAGTTTTTCGTCCCTAAGTGAGCAGTTCTTC.